The rows below give T cell receptor beta chains drawn from one sample of a study of blood T cell repertoires in COVID-19. Here immunoSEQ multiplex PCR was the method, and the copy in TCRdb shows in-frame clones only, minus some. The sample has 250,000 or so clones, 89% seen once. The specimen was peripheral blood. Receptors were obtained from a woman aged 40 to 50 who had recovered from COVID-19. The CDR3 runs from the conserved cysteine through the conserved F or W. D genes are given only for firm matches. Clone size, where shown, is once, few, many, or a class for clones that have expanded.

D,V,J,size,CDR3,DNA
NA,TRBV6-5,TRBJ1-1,NA,CASRSQPNTEAFF,TGTGCCAGCAGGTCACAGCCAAACACTGAAGCTTTCTTT
NA,TRBV4-2,TRBJ1-1,NA,CASSQDTDTEAFF,TGTGCCAGCAGCCAAGATACGGACACTGAAGCTTTCTTT
TRBD2,TRBV5-1,TRBJ2-5,NA,CASSLVAGGNQETQYF,TGCGCCAGCAGCTTGGTAGCGGGAGGCAACCAAGAGACCCAGTACTTC
NA,TRBV3-1/TRBV3-2,TRBJ2-1,NA,CASSQIANYNEQFF,TGTGCCAGCAGCCAAATAGCGAATTACAATGAGCAGTTCTTC
TRBD2,TRBV18,TRBJ2-5,NA,CASSPRSSGIETQYF,TGTGCCAGCTCACCACGTTCTAGCGGGATCGAGACCCAGTACTTC
TRBD1,TRBV29-1,TRBJ2-3,NA,CSVIGTGEFRDTQYF,TGCAGCGTTATCGGGACAGGGGAATTTCGAGATACGCAGTATTTT
NA,TRBV29-1,TRBJ2-1,NA,CSVGVLHAYNEQFF,TGCAGCGTTGGAGTTCTCCACGCCTACAATGAGCAGTTCTTC
NA,TRBV4-1,TRBJ1-5,NA,CASSPREGNQPQHF,TGCGCCAGCAGCCCAAGGGAGGGCAATCAGCCCCAGCATTTT
NA,TRBV5-1,TRBJ1-4,NA,CASSLLGDSTNEKLFF,TGCGCCAGCAGCTTGCTCGGGGATTCAACTAATGAAAAACTGTTTTTT
NA,TRBV12-3/TRBV12-4,TRBJ1-3,once,CANEVPSGNTIYF,TGTGCCAATGAGGTCCCCTCTGGAAACACCATATATTTT
TRBD2,TRBV4-1,TRBJ2-1,NA,CASSQDRGGNEQFF,TGCGCCAGCAGCCAAGATCGCGGGGGGAATGAGCAGTTCTTC
NA,TRBV6-6,TRBJ2-7,NA,CASTQGFYEQYF,TGTGCCAGCACTCAGGGGTTCTACGAGCAGTACTTC
NA,TRBV7-3,TRBJ2-3,NA,CASSLGYGTDTQYF,TGTGCCAGCAGCTTGGGCTACGGCACAGATACGCAGTATTTT
TRBD2,TRBV9,TRBJ2-1,NA,CASSQRENWGNEQFF,TGTGCCAGCAGCCAGCGGGAGAATTGGGGCAATGAGCAGTTCTTC
NA,TRBV7-3,TRBJ2-2,NA,CASSPREAGELFF,TGTGCCAGCAGCCCCAGGGAGGCCGGGGAGCTGTTTTTT
NA,TRBV7-8,TRBJ1-2,NA,CASSQSRQTLYGYTF,TGTGCCAGCAGCCAGAGTAGACAGACGCTCTATGGCTACACCTTC
TRBD1,TRBV2,TRBJ1-1,NA,CASRYPGQTSAEAFF,TGTGCCAGCAGATACCCGGGACAGACGTCCGCTGAAGCTTTCTTT
NA,TRBV7-8,TRBJ1-6,NA,CASSPRQDNSPLHF,TGTGCCAGCAGCCCCAGACAGGATAATTCACCCCTCCACTTT
TRBD1,TRBV27,TRBJ1-6,NA,CASTKRQGASYNSPLHF,TGTGCCAGCACCAAAAGACAGGGGGCCTCCTATAATTCACCCCTCCACTTT